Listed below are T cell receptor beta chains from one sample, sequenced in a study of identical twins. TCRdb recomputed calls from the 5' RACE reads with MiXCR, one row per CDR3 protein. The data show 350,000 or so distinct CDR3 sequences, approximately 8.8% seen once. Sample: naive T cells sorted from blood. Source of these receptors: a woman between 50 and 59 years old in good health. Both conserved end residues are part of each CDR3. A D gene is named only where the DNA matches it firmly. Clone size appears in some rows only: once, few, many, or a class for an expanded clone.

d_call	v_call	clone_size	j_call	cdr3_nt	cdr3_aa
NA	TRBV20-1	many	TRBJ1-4	TGCAGTGCTAGAAGGCCAACTAATGAAAAACTGTTTTTT	CSARRPTNEKLFF
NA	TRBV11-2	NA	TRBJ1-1	TGTGCCAGCAGACAGACAGGCGACCCTGGGGCTTTCTTT	CASRQTGDPGAFF
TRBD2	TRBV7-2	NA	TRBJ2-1	TGTGCCAGCAGCCAGAGCTTACTAGCGGGGAAGCAGTTCTTC	CASSQSLLAGKQFF
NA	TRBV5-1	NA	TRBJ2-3	TGCGCCAGCAGCGACTCCCCGGCCCAGAGCACAGATACGCAGTATTTT	CASSDSPAQSTDTQYF
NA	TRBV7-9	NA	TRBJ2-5	TGTGCCAGCAGCGAAATTAAATGGGGGCAGGAGACCCAGTACTTC	CASSEIKWGQETQYF
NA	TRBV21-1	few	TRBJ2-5	TGTGCCAGCAGCAAAAGTTTCCAAGAGACCCAGTACTTC	CASSKSFQETQYF
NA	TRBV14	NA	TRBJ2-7	TGTGCCAGCAGCCATCGACACACCTACGAGCAGTACTTC	CASSHRHTYEQYF
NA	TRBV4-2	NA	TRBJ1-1	TGTGCCAGCAGCCAAGATGGAGCCCGTGAAGCTTTCTTT	CASSQDGAREAFF
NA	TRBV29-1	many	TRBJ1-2	TGCAGCGTTGATTTAGAGGAGGGCTACACCTTC	CSVDLEEGYTF
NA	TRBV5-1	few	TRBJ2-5	TGCGCCAGCAGCTTGGTTGTTTCAGGGTCAGAGACCCAGTACTTC	CASSLVVSGSETQYF
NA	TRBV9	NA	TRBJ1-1	TGTGCCAGCAGCGTAGCACCAACCTTGAACACTGAAGCTTTCTTT	CASSVAPTLNTEAFF
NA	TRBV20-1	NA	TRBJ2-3	TGCAGTGCTAGAGAACGGACCCCTAAGGCTCCAGATACGCAGTATTTT	CSARERTPKAPDTQYF
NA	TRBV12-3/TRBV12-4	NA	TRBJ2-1	TGTGCCAGCAGTTTCCGGGGCACATTATCCTACAATGAGCAGTTCTTC	CASSFRGTLSYNEQFF
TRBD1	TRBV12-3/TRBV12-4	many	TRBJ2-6	TGTGCCAGCAGCCGGACAGGCCTACTCTCGGGGGCCAACGTCCTGACTTTC	CASSRTGLLSGANVLTF
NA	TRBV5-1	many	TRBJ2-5	TGCGCCAGCAGCAAAGGACCCTCGGCAGAGACCCAGTACTTC	CASSKGPSAETQYF
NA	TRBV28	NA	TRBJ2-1	TGTGCCAGCAGTTTAGTCTGGCGCCACTCCTACAATGAGCAGTTCTTC	CASSLVWRHSYNEQFF
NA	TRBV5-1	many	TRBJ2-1	TGCGCCAGCAGCCTGTGGGACTCCACCAATGAGCAGTTCTTC	CASSLWDSTNEQFF
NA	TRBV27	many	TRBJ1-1	TGTGCCAGCTCGAAGTTAGCCCTACTGACAGAAGCTTTCTTT	CASSKLALLTEAFF
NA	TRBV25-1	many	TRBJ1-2	TGTGCCAGCAGTAACGGTGTCGGTGGCTACACCTTC	CASSNGVGGYTF
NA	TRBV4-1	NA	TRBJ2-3	TGCGCCAGCAGCCAAATAGGTATTGTAAGCGGCGTGGAGGGAGATACGCAGTATTTT	CASSQIGIVSGVEGDTQYF
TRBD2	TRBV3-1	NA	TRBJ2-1	TGTGCCAGCAGCCAGCTAGCGGGAGGGCCTCATAATGAGCAGTTCTTC	CASSQLAGGPHNEQFF
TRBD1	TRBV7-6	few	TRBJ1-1	TGTGCCAGCAGCGGACAGGGGGGGAGCACTGAAGCTTTCTTT	CASSGQGGSTEAFF
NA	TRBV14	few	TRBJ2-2	TGTGCCAGCAGCCAACCCGGCGGGAACACCGGGGAGCTGTTTTTT	CASSQPGGNTGELFF
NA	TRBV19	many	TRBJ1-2	TGTGCCAGTAGTGCTTTAACCCCCTTTTATGGCTACACCTTC	CASSALTPFYGYTF
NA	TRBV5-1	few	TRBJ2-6	TGCGCCAGCAGGAGTAGCTCTGGGGCCAACGTCCTGACTTTC	CASRSSSGANVLTF
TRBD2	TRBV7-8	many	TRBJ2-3	TGTGCCAGCACCATTAGCGGGGAGGTGGATACGCAGTATTTT	CASTISGEVDTQYF
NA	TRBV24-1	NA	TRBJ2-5	TGTGCCACCGCGGGCCACGACAGCGCGGCTAAGAAGTACCAAGAGACCCAGTACTTC	CATAGHDSAAKKYQETQYF
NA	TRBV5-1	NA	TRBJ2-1	TGCGCCAGCAGCTTGTCCTCGATCAATGAGCAGTTCTTC	CASSLSSINEQFF
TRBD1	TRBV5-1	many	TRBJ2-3	TGCGCCAGCAGCTTCAGACAGGGTGGGGATACGCAGTATTTT	CASSFRQGGDTQYF
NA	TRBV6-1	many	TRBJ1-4	TGTGCCAGCAGCAGACCACCGTTGAATGAAAAACTGTTTTTT	CASSRPPLNEKLFF
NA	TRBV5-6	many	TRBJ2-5	TGTGCCAGCAGCCAGACGACGAGGGGAACGTTGAAAGAGAGCCAGTACTTC	CASSQTTRGTLKESQYF